These 21 T cell receptor beta chains were sequenced from one sample in a study of shared clonotypes between healthy human individuals. Produced via immunoSEQ multiplex PCR; TCRdb's table is partial and in-frame only. Of hundreds of thousands of clones in the sample, approximately 96% were seen once. CD8 cells classed as naive were CD45RO-negative and positively selected for CCR7, excluding terminally differentiated effector memory CD45RA+ cells. The sequenced sample was naive CD8+ T cells sorted from blood. Receptor source: a woman aged 30 to 39 in good health.

The chain combines TRBV2 with TRBJ2-4; D gene unclear. This CDR3 spans 14 amino acids. V was shortened by 6 bases and J by 11 bases, with 20 bases between the two germline ends. CDR1 and CDR2 from the germline V gene are SNHLY and FYNNEI. CDR3 DNA sequence: TGTGCCAGCAGGTCGCTAGGACCTCAGTTAGTTCAGTACTTC. Protein: CASRSLGPQLVQYF.

This clone occurred once. The chain is built from TRBV29-1 and TRBJ1-5, with 12 bases identical to TRBD1. Germline CDR1 is SQVTM and CDR2 is ANQGSEA. V shed 6 bases and J 6 bases; nucleotides not matched to a gene: 6. CDR3 size: 14 residues. This CDR3 reads CSVRDRGRGQPQHF. The CDR3, as DNA: TGCAGCGTCCGGGACAGGGGGCGCGGTCAGCCCCAGCATTTT.

This clone was observed once. V gene TRBV7-9 combines with J gene TRBJ2-7; D gene unclear. From germline, CDR1 is SEHNR and CDR2 FQNEAQ (reference sequence). The germline V and J ends were trimmed by 1 base and 2 bases, with 12 bases remaining between them. The CDR3 spans 15 residues. CDR3 in DNA: TGTGCCAGCAGCTTAGGCCCTACAGAAACCTACGAGCAGTACTTC. Amino acids: CASSLGPTETYEQYF.

The CDR3 region is CASSLSTGRFYEQYF. Here the CDR3 DNA reads TGTGCCAGCAGTTTATCGACGGGGCGTTTTTACGAGCAGTACTTC. V and J are TRBV27 and TRBJ2-7, with D possibly being TRBD1 or TRBD2 (5 bases each). CDR3 length equals 15 residues. V gave up 0 bases and J gave up 4 bases, with 13 bases separating them. CDR1 is MNHEY and CDR2 is SMNVEV in the germline V gene (reference sequence).

The sample holds one count of this clone. V gene TRBV7-2 combines with J gene TRBJ2-1; maybe TRBD2 (5 bases). The V end was cut by 5 bases, the J end by 0 bases, with 11 bases between. The V gene's germline CDR1 is SGHTA and CDR2 FQGNSA. The CDR3 is 15 residues long. The CDR3 loop is CASSLERSSYNEQFF. In nucleotides, the CDR3 is TGTGCCAGCAGCCTGGAGCGGAGCTCCTACAATGAGCAGTTCTTC.

This rearrangement joins TRBV19 to TRBJ1-1; 8 bases fit TRBD1. Germline V gene data show CDR1 as LNHDA and CDR2 as SQIVND (reference sequence). This CDR3 spans 14 amino acids. V lost 5 bases, J lost 3 bases, and 5 bases stayed unmatched. This chain's CDR3 is CASSRTGSDTEAFF. CDR3 bases: TGTGCCAGTAGTCGGACAGGGTCCGACACTGAAGCTTTCTTT.

V gene TRBV27 combines with J gene TRBJ2-1, with a tentative D call TRBD1 (6 bases). The CDR3 spans 14 residues. Germline-derived CDR1 and CDR2 are MNHEY and SMNVEV (reference sequence). Deletions cut 2 bases from V and 9 bases from J, with 14 bases between. Here the CDR3 DNA reads TGTGCCAGCAGTTTAGAGACAGGTTACCCTGAGCAGTTCTTC. Amino acids: CASSLETGYPEQFF.

The V call is TRBV2, the J call TRBJ2-7, with TRBD1 matching over 9 bases. The trim removed 0 bases at V and 3 bases at J, leaving 6 bases unmatched. This CDR3 has 16 amino acids. Germline CDR1 reads SNHLY; CDR2 reads FYNNEI. CDR3 coding DNA: TGTGCCAGCAGTGAAGCGCCGACAGGGGGTATCTACGAGCAGTACTTC. Its protein product is CASSEAPTGGIYEQYF.

The V and J genes are TRBV18 and TRBJ2-7, with D unclear. Trimming took off 6 bases at V and 0 bases at J, with 6 bases between the two ends. CDR3 size: 12 residues. Germline V CDR1 and CDR2: KGHSH, LQKENI. The CDR3 nucleotides read TGTGCCAGCTCCCACCTCTCCTACGAGCAGTACTTC. Its protein is CASSHLSYEQYF.

The chain recombines TRBV7-9 with TRBJ2-7; TRBD1 matches 9 bases. Unmatched junction bases numbered 6, after V lost 7 bases and J lost 5 bases. This CDR3 comprises 13 residues. CDR1 is SEHNR, CDR2 FQNEAQ, per germline (reference sequence). DNA of the CDR3: TGTGCCAGCACCCGGGACAGGGTCGACGAGCAGTACTTC. This encodes CASTRDRVDEQYF.

Notes on this clone: The same CDR3 is also encoded by other DNA sequences in this sample. The rearrangement links TRBV7-6 to TRBJ2-7; D remains unclear. This CDR3 has 14 residues. Trimming cost V 0 bases and J 0 bases, with 6 bases left between them. Germline CDR1 reads SGHVS; CDR2 reads FNYEAQ. Written as DNA, the CDR3 is TGTGCCAGCAGCTTAGCCGCAGGCTCCTACGAGCAGTACTTC. Its translation: CASSLAAGSYEQYF.

A single count supports this clone. The CDR3 sequence: CSGGTGGTEAFF. CDR3 nucleotide sequence: TGCAGCGGAGGGACAGGGGGCACTGAAGCTTTCTTT. The J gene is TRBJ1-1, the V gene TRBV29-1; 11 bases agree with TRBD1. V shed 7 bases, J shed 4 bases, and the junction held 2 bases outside the gene matches. The germline CDR1 and CDR2 sequences are SQVTM and ANQGSEA. CDR3 length equals 12 residues.

The chain combines TRBV7-9 with TRBJ2-1; the D is unclear. Germline-derived CDR1 and CDR2 are SEHNR and FQNEAQ (reference sequence). This CDR3 has 16 residues. Between the trimmed V and J ends, which lost 4 bases and 1 base, there was a span of 14 bases. The CDR3 is CASSSIGGDSYNEQFF. DNA of the CDR3: TGTGCCAGCAGCTCCATTGGCGGAGATTCCTACAATGAGCAGTTCTTC.

The chain employs TRBV28 and TRBJ2-3; the match to TRBD1 covers 7 bases. After removal of 4 bases from V and 4 bases from J, the junction contained 8 bases not matched to a gene. The CDR3 is 15 residues long. Germline CDR1 and CDR2: MDHEN and SYDVKM. The CDR3 loop reads CASSSGTENSDTQYF. The CDR3 DNA follows: TGTGCCAGCAGTTCCGGGACAGAGAATTCAGATACGCAGTATTTT.

V is TRBV7-9 and J is TRBJ1-2; 11 bases fit TRBD1. Per the germline V gene, CDR1 is SEHNR and CDR2 is FQNEAQ (reference sequence). The CDR3 spans 16 residues. Trimming at V came to 2 bases and at J to 0 bases, leaving 2 bases not matched to a gene. The CDR3 nucleotides are TGTGCCAGCAGCTTATGGGACAGGGGGTCTAACTATGGCTACACCTTC. Its translation is CASSLWDRGSNYGYTF.

V and J are TRBV28 and TRBJ2-6; D not resolved. The ends were cut back, 8 bases at V and 0 bases at J, with 17 bases in the middle. The CDR3 covers 17 residues. Germline loops: CDR1 MDHEN, CDR2 SYDVKM. The CDR3 bases are TGTGCCAGCGACAAGGCCGGCCGGGTCTCTGGGGCCAACGTCCTGACTTTC. It is translated as CASDKAGRVSGANVLTF.

The chain couples TRBV30 to TRBJ2-1, with 10 bases that match TRBD1. The CDR3 length is 13 residues. Germline-derived CDR1 and CDR2 are GTSNPN and SVGIG (reference sequence). V trimming: 5 bases; J trimming: 7 bases; junction bases outside the gene matches: 5. CDR3 loop: CAWGTGDSNEQFF. The CDR3 bases are TGTGCCTGGGGGACAGGGGACTCGAATGAGCAGTTCTTC.

This clone was observed a few times. The sample has other DNA sequences that encode this CDR3 too. The chain couples TRBV19 to TRBJ2-3; D gene uncertain. Trimming shortened V by 4 bases and J by 2 bases, and 7 bases separated the two germline ends. Germline assignment: CDR1 LNHDA and CDR2 SQIVND (reference sequence). This CDR3 is built from 13 residues. The CDR3 loop is CASSRELTDTQYF. In DNA form, the CDR3 reads TGTGCCAGTAGTAGGGAACTCACAGATACGCAGTATTTT.

In the case of this clone: A read error may account for a junction end that differs from germline. The chain carries TRBV4-1 and TRBJ2-2, with D tentatively TRBD1 (5 bases). Germline V gene lookup returns CDR1 MGHRA and CDR2 YSYEKL. This CDR3 comprises 16 residues. Written as DNA, the CDR3 is TGCGCCAGCAGTCAAGATTGGGCAGGGTACACCGGGGAGCTGTTTTTT. This gives the protein CASSQDWAGYTGELFF.

This chain joins TRBV5-4 and TRBJ1-5; TRBD1 aligns across 8 bases. The germline V gene encodes CDR1 SGHNT and CDR2 YYREEE (reference sequence). The CDR3 length is 14 residues. J was trimmed by 7 bases and V by 4 bases; bases with no gene match: 7. In nucleotides, the CDR3 is TGTGCCAGCAGCCCAGGACAGGGCGGCCAGCCCCAGCATTTT. Translated: CASSPGQGGQPQHF.

The chain joins TRBV5-1 to TRBJ2-5; D may match TRBD1 or TRBD2 (5 bases each). With 3 bases removed from V and 2 bases from J, the gap between germline ends came to 8 bases. The CDR3 length is 13 residues. Germline CDR1 and CDR2: SGHRS and YFSETQ. CDR3 protein: CASSWGIQETQYF. CDR3 bases: TGCGCCAGCAGCTGGGGGATTCAAGAGACCCAGTACTTC.